The 4 T cell receptor beta chains below come from one sample, sequenced in a study of control samples from healthy donors and cancer patients. TCRdb's table, derived via immunoSEQ multiplex PCR, lists solely in-frame clones and lacks some. The sample yields 75,000 to 95,000 clones, over 85% seen once. Material: blood. The receptors derive from a young woman in good health.

This chain joins TRBV6-2 or TRBV6-3 and TRBJ1-5; D unclear. Germline lookup yields CDR1 MNHEY and CDR2 SVGEGT. Trimming left V 5 bases short and J 1 base short, with 18 bases between. The CDR3 length is 17 residues. CDR3: CASSTDRPIGSNQPQHF. The CDR3 DNA reads as TGTGCCAGCAGTACCGACCGACCCATAGGGAGCAATCAGCCCCAGCATTTT.

The chain has TRBV24-1 and TRBJ2-2; 8 nucleotides agree with TRBD1. J was trimmed by 6 bases and V by 3 bases; bases with no gene match: 8. The CDR3 covers 16 residues. Germline CDR1 KGHDR, CDR2 SFDVKD. The CDR3 protein is CATSDPGTGGSGELFF. In nucleotides, the CDR3 is TGTGCCACCAGTGATCCCGGGACAGGCGGATCCGGGGAGCTGTTTTTT.

To note about this clone: One end of the junction does not line up with germline, which may come from a read error. The V and J genes are TRBV5-1 and TRBJ1-2; a weak D match, TRBD1 (5 bases). This CDR3 spans 14 amino acids. CDR1 and CDR2 from the germline V gene are SGHRS and YFSETQ. The chain's CDR3 is CARSSSGGVYGYTF. Here the CDR3 DNA reads TGCGCCCGCAGCTCGTCCGGGGGGGTCTATGGCTACACCTTC.

The rearrangement uses TRBV7-6 and TRBJ2-6; D gene ambiguous. The V end was cut by 6 bases, the J end by 1 base, with 10 bases between. Germline lookup yields CDR1 SGHVS and CDR2 FNYEAQ. The CDR3 loop spans 15 amino acids. The CDR3 DNA sequence: TGTGCCAGCAGTCTCCGAGTGTCTGGGGCCAACGTCCTGACTTTC. Its protein is CASSLRVSGANVLTF.